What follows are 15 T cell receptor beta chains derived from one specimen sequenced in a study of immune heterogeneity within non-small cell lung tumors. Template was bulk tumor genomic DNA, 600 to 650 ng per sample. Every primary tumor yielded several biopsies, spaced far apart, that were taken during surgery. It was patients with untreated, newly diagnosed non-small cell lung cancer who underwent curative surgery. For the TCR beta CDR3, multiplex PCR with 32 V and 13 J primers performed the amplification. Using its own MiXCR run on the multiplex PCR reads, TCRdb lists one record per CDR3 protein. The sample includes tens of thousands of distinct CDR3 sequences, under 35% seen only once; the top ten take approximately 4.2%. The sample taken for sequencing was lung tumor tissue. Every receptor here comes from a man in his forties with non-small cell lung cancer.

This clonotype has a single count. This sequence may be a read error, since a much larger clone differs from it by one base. The CDR3 DNA sequence: TGTGCCTGGAGTGAGAGGACAACCCTCTCCTACGAGCAGTACTTC. This sequence encodes CAWSERTTLSYEQYF. The rearrangement uses TRBV30 and TRBJ2-7; D perhaps matches TRBD1 (5 bases). Germline V lookup: CDR1 GTSNPN, CDR2 SVGIG (reference sequence). This CDR3 is 15 amino acids long. Trimming removed 1 base at V and 0 bases at J, with 13 bases between.

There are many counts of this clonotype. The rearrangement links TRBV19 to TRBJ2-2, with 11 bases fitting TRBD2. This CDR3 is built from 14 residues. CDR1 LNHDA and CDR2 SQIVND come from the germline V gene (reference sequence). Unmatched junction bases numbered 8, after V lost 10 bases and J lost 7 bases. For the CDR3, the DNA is TGTGCCACCCGACTAGCGGGAATGGTCGGGGAGCTGTTTTTT. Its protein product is CATRLAGMVGELFF. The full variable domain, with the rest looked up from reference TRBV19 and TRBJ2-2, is DGGITQSPKYLFRKEGQNVTLSCEQNLNHDAMYWYRQDPGQGLRLIYYSQIVNDFQKGDIAEGYSVSREKKESFPLTVTSAQKNPTAFYLCATRLAGMVGELFFGEGSRLTVL.

CDR3 region: CAIRKGTGGHWEEKLFF. In DNA form, the CDR3 reads TGTGCCATCAGGAAGGGGACAGGGGGCCATTGGGAAGAAAAACTGTTTTTT. V is TRBV6-2 or TRBV6-3 and J is TRBJ1-4; 12 bases agree with TRBD1. With 10 bases clipped from V and 8 bases from J, the junction kept 17 bases outside the gene matches. CDR3 length: 17 amino acids. The germline V gene has CDR1 MNHEY and CDR2 SVGEGT.

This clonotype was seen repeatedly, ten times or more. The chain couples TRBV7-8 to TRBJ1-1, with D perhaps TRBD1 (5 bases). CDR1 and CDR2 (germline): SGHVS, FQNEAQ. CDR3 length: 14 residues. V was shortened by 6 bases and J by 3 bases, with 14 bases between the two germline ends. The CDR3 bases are TGTGCCAGCAGGACCGGGGGAACAGACACTGAAGCTTTCTTT. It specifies CASRTGGTDTEAFF.

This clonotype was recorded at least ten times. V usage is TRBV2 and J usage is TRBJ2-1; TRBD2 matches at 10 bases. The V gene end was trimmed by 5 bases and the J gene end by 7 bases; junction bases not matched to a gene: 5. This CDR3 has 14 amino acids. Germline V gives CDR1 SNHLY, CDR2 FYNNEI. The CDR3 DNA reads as TGTGCCAGCAGTATTAGCGGGAGGCTGAATGAGCAGTTCTTC. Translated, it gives CASSISGRLNEQFF.

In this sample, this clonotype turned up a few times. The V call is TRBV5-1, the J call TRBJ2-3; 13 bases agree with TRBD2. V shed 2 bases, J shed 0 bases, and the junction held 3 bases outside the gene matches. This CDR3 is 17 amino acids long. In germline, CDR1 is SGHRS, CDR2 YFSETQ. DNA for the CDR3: TGCGCCAGCAGCTTCCGGGGACTAGCGGGAAGCACAGATACGCAGTATTTT. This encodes CASSFRGLAGSTDTQYF.

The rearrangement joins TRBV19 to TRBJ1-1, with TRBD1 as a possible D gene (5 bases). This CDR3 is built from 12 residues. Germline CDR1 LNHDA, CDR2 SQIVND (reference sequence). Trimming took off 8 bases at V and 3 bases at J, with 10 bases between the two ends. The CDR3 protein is CASSRGDTEAFF. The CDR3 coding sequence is TGTGCCAGTTCGAGAGGGGACACTGAAGCTTTCTTT.

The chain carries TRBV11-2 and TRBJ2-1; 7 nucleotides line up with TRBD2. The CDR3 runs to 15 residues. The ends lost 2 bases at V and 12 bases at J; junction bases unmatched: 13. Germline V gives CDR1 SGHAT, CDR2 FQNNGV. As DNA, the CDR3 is TGTGCCAGCAGCTTAAGGCCAGATGGGGGGGAGGGGCAGTTCTTC. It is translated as CASSLRPDGGEGQFF.

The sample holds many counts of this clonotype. This CDR3 is CASSPLGAGGDYGYTF. CDR3 DNA: TGCGCCAGCAGCCCCTTGGGGGCAGGGGGCGACTATGGCTACACCTTC. The chain employs TRBV4-1 and TRBJ1-2; 8 bases are a match to TRBD1. Looked up from germline, CDR1 is MGHRA and CDR2 is YSYEKL. This CDR3 has 16 amino acids. The trim removed 4 bases at V and 3 bases at J, leaving 10 bases unmatched.

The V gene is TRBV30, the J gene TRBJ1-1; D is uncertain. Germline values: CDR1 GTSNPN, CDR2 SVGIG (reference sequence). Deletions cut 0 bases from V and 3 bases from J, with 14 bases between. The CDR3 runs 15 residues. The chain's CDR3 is CAWSVVGGYDTEAFF. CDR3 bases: TGTGCCTGGAGTGTAGTCGGAGGGTATGACACTGAAGCTTTCTTT.

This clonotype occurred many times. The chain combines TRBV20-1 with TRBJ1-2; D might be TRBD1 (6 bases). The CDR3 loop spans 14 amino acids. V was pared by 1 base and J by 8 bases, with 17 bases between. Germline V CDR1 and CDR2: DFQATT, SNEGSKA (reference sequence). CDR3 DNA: TGCAGTGCTAGAGCCAGGGGCGGGGGATGGGGCTACACCTTC. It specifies CSARARGGGWGYTF.

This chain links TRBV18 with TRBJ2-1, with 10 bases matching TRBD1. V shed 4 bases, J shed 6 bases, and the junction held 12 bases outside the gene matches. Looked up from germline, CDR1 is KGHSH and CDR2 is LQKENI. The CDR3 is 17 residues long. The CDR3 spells CASSLTLRDRGVNEQFF. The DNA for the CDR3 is TGTGCCAGCTCACTTACACTCCGGGACAGGGGAGTCAATGAGCAGTTCTTC.

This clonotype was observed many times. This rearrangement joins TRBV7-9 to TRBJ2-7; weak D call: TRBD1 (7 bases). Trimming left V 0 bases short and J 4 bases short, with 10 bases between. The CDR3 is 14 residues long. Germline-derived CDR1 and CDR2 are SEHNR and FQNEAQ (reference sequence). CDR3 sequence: CASSLAEGAYEQYF. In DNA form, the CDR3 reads TGTGCCAGCAGCTTAGCGGAGGGGGCTTACGAGCAGTACTTC. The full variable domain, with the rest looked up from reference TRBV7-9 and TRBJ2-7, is DTGVSQNPRHKITKRGQNVTFRCDPISEHNRLYWYRQTLGQGPEFLTYFQNEAQLEKSRLLSDRFSAERPKGSFSTLEIQRTEQGDSAMYLCASSLAEGAYEQYFGPGTRLTVT.

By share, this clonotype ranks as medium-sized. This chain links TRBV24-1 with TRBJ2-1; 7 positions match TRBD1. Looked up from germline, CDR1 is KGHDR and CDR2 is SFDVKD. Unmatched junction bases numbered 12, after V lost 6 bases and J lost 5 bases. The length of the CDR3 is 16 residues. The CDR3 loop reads CATSSRQGPRDNEQFF. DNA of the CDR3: TGTGCCACCAGTTCCAGACAGGGCCCTAGGGACAATGAGCAGTTCTTC.

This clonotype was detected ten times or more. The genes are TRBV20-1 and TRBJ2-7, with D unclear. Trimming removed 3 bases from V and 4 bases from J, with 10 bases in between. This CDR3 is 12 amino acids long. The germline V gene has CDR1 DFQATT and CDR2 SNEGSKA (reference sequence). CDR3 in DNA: TGCAGTGCTAGTTCCCAAATATACGAGCAGTACTTC. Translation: CSASSQIYEQYF.